These 30 T cell receptor beta chains originate from one sample sequenced in a study of blood T cell repertoires in COVID-19. This table comes from immunoSEQ multiplex PCR, and its TCRdb copy is limited to in-frame clones, with some not included. The sample consists of fewer than 85,000 clones, roughly 80% of them appearing once. Sequenced input: peripheral blood. The receptors originated from a woman aged 60-75 years with acute or convalescent COVID-19.

V usage is TRBV15 and J usage is TRBJ2-3; unclear D gene. Trimming removed 0 bases from V and 4 bases from J, with 5 bases in between. From germline, CDR1 is LNHNV and CDR2 YYDKDF (reference sequence). The CDR3 length is 13 residues. Here the CDR3 reads CATSRDRADTQYF. The DNA of the CDR3 is TGTGCCACCAGCAGAGACCGGGCAGATACGCAGTATTTT.

V is TRBV24-1 and J is TRBJ1-2; 10 bases align to TRBD1. Germline V lookup: CDR1 KGHDR, CDR2 SFDVKD. The trim removed 6 bases at V and 8 bases at J, leaving 5 bases unmatched. The CDR3 covers 13 residues. CDR3 sequence (DNA): TGTGCCACCAGTCGGGACAGGGGCGAAGGCTACACCTTC. It codes for CATSRDRGEGYTF.

The chain recombines TRBV25-1 with TRBJ2-2, with TRBD1 matching 8 bases. Per the germline V gene, CDR1 is MGHDK and CDR2 is SYGVNS. The CDR3 is 16 amino acids. V trimming: 4 bases; J trimming: 4 bases; junction bases outside the gene matches: 8. The CDR3 loop is CASSVYVGQGTGELFF. The DNA for the CDR3 is TGTGCCAGCAGTGTTTACGTTGGACAGGGCACCGGGGAGCTGTTTTTT.

Relative to its sample, this clone is medium-sized. The rearrangement joins TRBV7-3 to TRBJ2-1; tentatively, D is TRBD1 (7 bases). From germline, CDR1 is SGHTA and CDR2 FQGTGA. The V gene lost 4 bases and the J gene lost 0 bases, with 10 bases spanning the gap. The CDR3 spans 15 residues. The CDR3 region has the DNA TGTGCCAGCAGCTCAGGGGGGAGCTCCTACAATGAGCAGTTCTTC. Translating gives CASSSGGSSYNEQFF.

This clone was seen only once. V usage is TRBV6-5 and J usage is TRBJ2-3; no clear D. The germline CDR1 and CDR2 sequences are MNHEY and SVGAGI. Deletions cut 2 bases from V and 8 bases from J, with 17 bases between. The CDR3 extends over 15 amino acids. The CDR3 nucleotides are TGTGCCAGCAGTTACGGCCCGGCCCAACACAGTACGCAGTATTTT. Translation gives CASSYGPAQHSTQYF.

This sequence joins TRBV19 and TRBJ1-2; D ambiguous. The CDR3 totals 12 residues. From germline, CDR1 is LNHDA and CDR2 SQIVND (reference sequence). V gave up 5 bases and J gave up 4 bases, with 8 bases separating them. The CDR3 loop is CASSGEPYGYTF. CDR3 in DNA: TGTGCCAGTAGTGGAGAACCCTATGGCTACACCTTC.

V gene TRBV5-1 combines with J gene TRBJ2-2, with 7 bases aligning to TRBD2. Per germline, CDR1 SGHRS and CDR2 YFSETQ. With V trimmed by 1 base and J by 5 bases, 5 bases remained unmatched. The CDR3 covers 15 residues. The DNA for the CDR3 is TGCGCCAGCAGCTTGACCCTGGGGGGGACCGGGGAGCTGTTTTTT. This sequence encodes CASSLTLGGTGELFF.

At least ten counts were recorded for this clone. This chain connects TRBV7-8 to TRBJ2-2; 7 bases match TRBD2. Germline V CDR1 and CDR2: SGHVS, FQNEAQ. The CDR3 runs 16 residues. Trimming took 2 bases from V and 4 from J; bases not matched to a gene: 7. The CDR3 sequence: CASSLSSGRPTGELFF. The DNA of the CDR3 is TGTGCCAGCAGCTTATCTAGCGGAAGACCCACCGGGGAGCTGTTTTTT.

V and J are TRBV19 and TRBJ2-7; a weak D match, TRBD1 (7 bases). The CDR3 extends over 14 amino acids. V lost 9 bases and J lost 2, with 17 bases in between. Germline V gives CDR1 LNHDA, CDR2 SQIVND (reference sequence). The CDR3 DNA sequence: TGTGCCAGCCACCCCGGGGGACAGACCTACGAGCAGTACTTC. The encoded protein is CASHPGGQTYEQYF.

The V call is TRBV4-1, the J call TRBJ2-5; possible D gene TRBD2, 7 bases. Germline CDR1 and CDR2: MGHRA and YSYEKL. Trimming pared 0 bases from V and 5 bases from J, leaving 22 bases between. The CDR3 is 18 residues long. The CDR3 sequence: CASSQDLIYGGPEETQYF. The CDR3 DNA is TGCGCCAGCAGCCAAGATTTAATTTACGGGGGGCCGGAGGAGACCCAGTACTTC.

The J gene is TRBJ2-3, the V gene TRBV7-9, with TRBD1 identical over 10 bases. With V trimmed by 5 bases and J by 5 bases, 4 bases remained unmatched. This CDR3 comprises 14 residues. Germline assignment: CDR1 SEHNR and CDR2 FQNEAQ (reference sequence). The CDR3 spells CASSQDRGRDTQYF. As DNA, the CDR3 is TGTGCCAGCAGCCAGGACAGGGGGAGAGATACGCAGTATTTT.

This clone appeared once. The chain joins TRBV5-6 to TRBJ2-7; weak D call: TRBD1 (5 bases). V dropped 0 bases and J dropped 5 bases, with 21 bases sitting between them. This CDR3 region has 17 residues. Per germline, CDR1 SGHDT and CDR2 YYEEEE. The CDR3 coding sequence is TGTGCCAGCAGCTTGGCCCGTGGTTTTACAGGCCTCCACGAGCAGTACTTC. Amino acids: CASSLARGFTGLHEQYF. The full variable domain, with the rest looked up from reference TRBV5-6 and TRBJ2-7, is DAGVTQSPTHLIKTRGQQVTLRCSPKSGHDTVSWYQQALGQGPQFIFQYYEEEERQRGNFPDRFSGHQFPNYSSELNVNALLLGDSALYLCASSLARGFTGLHEQYFGPGTRLTVT.

The chain couples TRBV5-6 to TRBJ1-1; D is undetermined. The CDR3 runs to 15 residues. Trimming shortened V by 4 bases and J by 0 bases, and 13 bases separated the two germline ends. Germline-derived CDR1 and CDR2 are SGHDT and YYEEEE. The CDR3 protein is CASSPPVLMNTEAFF. CDR3 DNA: TGTGCCAGCAGCCCTCCCGTTCTTATGAACACTGAAGCTTTCTTT.

The rearrangement links TRBV7-2 to TRBJ1-1; unclear D gene. This CDR3 has 14 residues. V was trimmed by 6 bases and J by 3 bases, leaving 14 bases between them. Looked up from germline, CDR1 is SGHTA and CDR2 is FQGNSA. The CDR3 DNA sequence: TGTGCCAGCAGTCTAGGTGGTGGGTACACTGAAGCTTTCTTT. This sequence encodes CASSLGGGYTEAFF.

The rearrangement joins TRBV4-3 to TRBJ2-5, with D hard to call. Per the germline V gene, CDR1 is LGHNA and CDR2 is YSLEER. The CDR3 extends over 11 amino acids. Trimming cost V 4 bases and J 4 bases, with 4 bases left between them. The CDR3 sequence is CASSRIETQYF. The CDR3 DNA is TGCGCCAGCAGCCGTATAGAGACCCAGTACTTC.

The rearrangement joins TRBV28 to TRBJ1-2, with 7 bases matching TRBD1. The CDR3 runs 15 residues. J gave up 7 bases and V 5 bases, and 13 bases lay outside the gene matches. From germline, CDR1 is MDHEN and CDR2 SYDVKM. The DNA for the CDR3 is TGTGCCAGCAGTGCACGACAGGGTATCTTGAGTGGCTACACCTTC. It specifies CASSARQGILSGYTF.

The chain recombines TRBV10-3 with TRBJ2-5; D is uncertain. Germline loops: CDR1 ENHRY, CDR2 SYGVKD. This CDR3 comprises 12 residues. Trimming left V 8 bases short and J 2 bases short, with 9 bases between. CDR3 sequence: CAIGPGQETQYF. DNA of the CDR3: TGTGCCATCGGGCCAGGTCAAGAGACCCAGTACTTC.

This rearrangement joins TRBV3-1 (or the pseudogene TRBV3-2) to TRBJ2-7; D unresolved. The V gene lost 2 bases and the J gene lost 4 bases, with 9 bases spanning the gap. This CDR3 is 13 amino acids long. Germline CDR1 LGHDT, CDR2 YNNKEL (reference sequence). DNA for the CDR3: TGTGCCAGCAGCCAATCTCCGGTTTACGAGCAGTACGTC. Its translation: CASSQSPVYEQYV.

The chain links TRBV6-1 to TRBJ1-2; D unclear. CDR3 size: 14 residues. Germline lookup yields CDR1 MNHNS and CDR2 SASEGT. V shed 0 bases and J shed 3 bases, with 8 bases lying between them. CDR3 region: CASSEATGYYGYTF. In DNA form, the CDR3 reads TGTGCCAGCAGTGAAGCGACCGGGTACTATGGCTACACCTTC.

The chain combines TRBV24-1 with TRBJ2-5; the match to TRBD1 covers 10 bases. Germline V gives CDR1 KGHDR, CDR2 SFDVKD. The CDR3 has 15 amino acids. After removal of 7 bases from V and 4 bases from J, the junction contained 8 bases not matched to a gene. The CDR3 DNA reads TGTGCCACCAGCTCTGCTAGGACAGGGGGAGAGACCCAGTACTTC. This translates into CATSSARTGGETQYF.

This sequence joins TRBV10-3 and TRBJ1-2, with D uncertain. Germline CDR1 reads ENHRY; CDR2 reads SYGVKD. V was clipped by 3 bases and J by 0 bases, with 8 bases between them. The CDR3 is made up of 14 amino acids. The CDR3 loop reads CAISDSVANYGYTF. In DNA form, the CDR3 reads TGTGCCATCAGTGATTCGGTAGCTAACTATGGCTACACCTTC.

V is TRBV6-6 and J is TRBJ2-3; the D gene is possibly TRBD1 (5 bases). The CDR3 extends over 14 amino acids. V lost 5 bases and J lost 4, with 13 bases in between. Germline V gives CDR1 MNHNY, CDR2 SVGAGI (reference sequence). CDR3 amino acids: CASSAGLLADTQYF. The CDR3 DNA reads TGTGCCAGCAGTGCAGGGCTTTTAGCAGATACGCAGTATTTT.

This clone was counted between two and nine times. The chain carries TRBV12-3 or TRBV12-4 and TRBJ1-6, with 8 bases lining up with TRBD1. The length of the CDR3 is 13 residues. The junction had 4 bases not matched to a gene; V was cut back by 5 bases and J by 10 bases. CDR3 in amino acids: CASSPTGASPLHF. The CDR3, as DNA: TGTGCCAGCAGTCCGACAGGGGCCTCACCCCTCCACTTT.

This clone has only a few counts. V gene TRBV13 combines with J gene TRBJ1-3; no clear D. This CDR3 spans 15 amino acids. CDR1 is PRHDT and CDR2 is FYEKMQ in the germline V gene (reference sequence). Trimming removed 3 bases from V and 2 bases from J, with 11 bases in between. The CDR3 nucleotides are TGTGCCAGCAGCTTGAGAGGACTCGCTGGAAACACCATATATTTT. It codes for CASSLRGLAGNTIYF.

For the CDR3, the DNA is TGTGCCAGCAGCAAGACAAGTGATAGCTCTGGAAACACCATATATTTT. Residues: CASSKTSDSSGNTIYF. The J gene is TRBJ1-3, the V gene TRBV9; no firm D call. Germline lookup yields CDR1 SGDLS and CDR2 YYNGEE. Trimming pared 4 bases from V and 0 bases from J, leaving 14 bases between. The CDR3 extends over 16 amino acids.

This clone was counted once. The genes are TRBV10-1 and TRBJ2-2, with TRBD1 as a possible D gene (8 bases). Trimming removed 3 bases from V and 0 bases from J, with 11 bases in between. There are 16 residues in the CDR3. CDR1 and CDR2 from the germline V gene are WNHNN and SYGVQD (reference sequence). In DNA form, the CDR3 reads TGCGCCAGCAGTGAACAGGGGGGGCCGAACACCGGGGAGCTGTTTTTT. It codes for CASSEQGGPNTGELFF.

The chain couples TRBV3-1 (or the pseudogene TRBV3-2) to TRBJ1-1; tentative D call: TRBD1 (5 bases). Trimming took 2 bases from V and 3 from J, leaving 13 bases between them. From germline, CDR1 is LGHDT and CDR2 YNNKEL (reference sequence). There are 15 residues in the CDR3. In nucleotides, the CDR3 is TGTGCCAGCAGCCAAAATTTTGGGGGGGACACTGAAGCTTTCTTT. Protein: CASSQNFGGDTEAFF.

The chain links TRBV4-2 to TRBJ2-5, with 7 bases matching TRBD1. Germline assignment: CDR1 LGHNA and CDR2 YNFKEQ. Losses at the gene ends were 4 bases for V and 7 bases for J; bases not matched to a gene: 6. CDR3 length equals 13 residues. The CDR3: CASSPGTEGTQYF. The CDR3 region has the DNA TGTGCCAGCAGCCCAGGGACAGAAGGGACCCAGTACTTC.

This sequence joins TRBV28 and TRBJ1-2; 7 bases are shared with TRBD1. With V trimmed by 4 bases and J by 5 bases, 7 bases remained unmatched. The CDR3 extends over 14 amino acids. Germline V gene lookup returns CDR1 MDHEN and CDR2 SYDVKM. CDR3 region: CASSSDRVEYGYTF. CDR3 in DNA: TGTGCCAGCAGTTCCGACAGGGTGGAGTATGGCTACACCTTC.

V gene TRBV6-6 combines with J gene TRBJ2-7, with D maybe TRBD1 (5 bases). V lost 8 bases and J lost 2, with 10 bases in between. Germline loops: CDR1 MNHNY, CDR2 SVGAGI (reference sequence). CDR3 length: 12 residues. The CDR3 here is CASGGAPYEQYF. CDR3 bases: TGTGCCAGCGGTGGGGCCCCCTACGAGCAGTACTTC.